Listed below are T cell receptor beta chains from one sample, sequenced in a study of identical twins. TCRdb itself ran the 5' RACE reads through MiXCR, one entry per CDR3 protein. The data hold 450,000 to 600,000 distinct CDR3 sequences, with about a fifth observed a single time. This same sample was also part of a study on yellow fever vaccine responses in identical twins.

The sample taken for sequencing was CD4+ T cells sorted from blood. The receptors originated from a woman aged 18-29 years in good health. Each CDR3 is given with its conserved first and last residue. The order of the fields is clone size, J gene, D gene, V gene, CDR3 DNA, CDR3 protein. D genes are given only for firm matches. Expanded clones are given a class, and other clones once, few, many or no size at all.

size: few
J: TRBJ2-1
D: NA
V: TRBV6-4
DNA: TGTGCCAGCAGTTCAACGGGGGTTGAGCAGTTCTTC
CDR3: CASSSTGVEQFF

size: NA
J: TRBJ2-3
D: NA
V: TRBV5-1
DNA: TGCGCCAGCGGACGTGGCACAACTAGCACAGATACGCAGTATTTT
CDR3: CASGRGTTSTDTQYF

size: once
J: TRBJ2-3
D: NA
V: TRBV5-1
DNA: TGCGCCAGCAGCGCCGCCCGATTGACAGTTTCTAGCACAGATACGCAGTATTTT
CDR3: CASSAARLTVSSTDTQYF

size: few
J: TRBJ2-1
D: NA
V: TRBV24-1
DNA: TGTGCCACCAGTGATTTAGGGGGACCCTTCGGTGAGCAGTTCTTC
CDR3: CATSDLGGPFGEQFF

size: NA
J: TRBJ2-2
D: NA
V: TRBV7-2
DNA: TGTGCCAGCAGCTTAGTAGGGACACTGACCGGGGAGCTGTTTTTT
CDR3: CASSLVGTLTGELFF

size: NA
J: TRBJ2-1
D: TRBD2
V: TRBV10-3
DNA: TGTGCCGTAAGCGGGAGCTCCTACAATGAGCAGTTCTTC
CDR3: CAVSGSSYNEQFF

size: many
J: TRBJ2-1
D: TRBD2
V: TRBV24-1
DNA: TGTGCCACCAGTGCTAGCGGGCGGGACTACAATGAGCAGTTCTTC
CDR3: CATSASGRDYNEQFF

size: many
J: TRBJ2-5
D: NA
V: TRBV11-2
DNA: TGTGCCAGCAGCTTAGGGAGATTAGAGACCCAGTACTTC
CDR3: CASSLGRLETQYF

size: many
J: TRBJ2-2
D: NA
V: TRBV29-1
DNA: TGCAGCGGCGGGACTTCCAACACCGGGGAGCTGTTTTTT
CDR3: CSGGTSNTGELFF

size: NA
J: TRBJ2-7
D: TRBD1
V: TRBV28
DNA: TGTGCCAGCAGTAAAACGGGACAGTCCTTCTACGAGCAGTACTTC
CDR3: CASSKTGQSFYEQYF

size: NA
J: TRBJ2-5
D: NA
V: TRBV6-1
DNA: TGTGCCAGCAGTGAAGCTAGCGGAGGGGAGACCCAGTACTTC
CDR3: CASSEASGGETQYF

size: few
J: TRBJ2-7
D: NA
V: TRBV7-8
DNA: TGTGCCAGCAGCCCACCTCGGACTCTCAGCGGGTACGAGCAGTACTTC
CDR3: CASSPPRTLSGYEQYF

size: NA
J: TRBJ1-1
D: NA
V: TRBV7-2
DNA: TGTGCCAGCAGCTTAGAGGAGGGGATAACTGAAGCTTTCTTT
CDR3: CASSLEEGITEAFF

size: NA
J: TRBJ2-2
D: TRBD2
V: TRBV29-1
DNA: TGCAGCGTTGCCTATAGCGGGAGTTACACCGGGGAGCTGTTTTTT
CDR3: CSVAYSGSYTGELFF

size: NA
J: TRBJ2-3
D: TRBD2
V: TRBV11-1
DNA: TGTGCCAGCAGCTTAGACCAGGGACTAGCGGGAGGGCCTCGAACAGATACGCAGTATTTT
CDR3: CASSLDQGLAGGPRTDTQYF

size: NA
J: TRBJ2-5
D: TRBD2
V: TRBV7-2
DNA: TGTGCCAGCAGCTTGTTCGGCGGGGGGCTAGTAGGGACCCAGTACTTC
CDR3: CASSLFGGGLVGTQYF

size: NA
J: TRBJ2-7
D: NA
V: TRBV5-1
DNA: TGCGCCAGCAGCTCGGACGGCGAGTACGAGCAGTACTTC
CDR3: CASSSDGEYEQYF

size: few
J: TRBJ2-2
D: NA
V: TRBV5-1
DNA: TGCGCCAGCAGCTTGTCTCGATCGAACACCGGGGAGCTGTTTTTT
CDR3: CASSLSRSNTGELFF

size: few
J: TRBJ1-6
D: TRBD1
V: TRBV11-2
DNA: TGTGCCAGCAGCTTTACAGACAGGGGGGGTTCACCCCTCCACTTT
CDR3: CASSFTDRGGSPLHF

size: NA
J: TRBJ2-2
D: NA
V: TRBV5-1
DNA: TGCGCCAGCAGCTTGGAATTCGTTACCGGGGAGCTGTTTTTT
CDR3: CASSLEFVTGELFF

size: few
J: TRBJ2-5
D: TRBD2
V: TRBV27
DNA: TGTGCCAGCAGTCCCAGACTAGCGGGGGGGCCGGTCGGGGAGACCCAGTACTTC
CDR3: CASSPRLAGGPVGETQYF

size: NA
J: TRBJ1-1
D: NA
V: TRBV6-1
DNA: TGTGCCAGCAGGAAACAGGGTTTGGGCACTGAAGCTTTCTTT
CDR3: CASRKQGLGTEAFF

size: few
J: TRBJ1-5
D: NA
V: TRBV20-1
DNA: TGCAGTGCTAGAGGGGAAAACCAGCCCCAGCATTTT
CDR3: CSARGENQPQHF

size: few
J: TRBJ1-1
D: NA
V: TRBV10-3
DNA: TGTGCCATCCAGGAGGGATATGAAGCTTTCTTT
CDR3: CAIQEGYEAFF

size: NA
J: TRBJ2-5
D: TRBD2
V: TRBV11-2
DNA: TGTGCCAGCAGCTTATGGGGTAGCGGGAGGCGCCAAGAGACCCAGTACTTC
CDR3: CASSLWGSGRRQETQYF

size: many
J: TRBJ1-5
D: NA
V: TRBV12-3/TRBV12-4
DNA: TGTGCCAGCAGCCCACGAGTTGGTACGTTAAATCAGCCCCAGCATTTT
CDR3: CASSPRVGTLNQPQHF

size: NA
J: TRBJ2-5
D: NA
V: TRBV5-6
DNA: TGTGCCAGCAGCTATGACAGGCTCCAAGAGACCCAGTACTTC
CDR3: CASSYDRLQETQYF

size: NA
J: TRBJ2-3
D: TRBD2
V: TRBV5-1
DNA: TGCGCCAGTGACGGGGGGAACACAGATACGCAGTATTTT
CDR3: CASDGGNTDTQYF

size: NA
J: TRBJ2-7
D: TRBD2
V: TRBV27
DNA: TGTGCCAGCACCCGGACTAGCGGGAGGACAGGGGTCGAGCAGTACTTC
CDR3: CASTRTSGRTGVEQYF

size: NA
J: TRBJ1-1
D: NA
V: TRBV12-3/TRBV12-4
DNA: TGTGCCAGCAGTTTCAGGGAGGTCGGTGGTGAAGCTTTCTTT
CDR3: CASSFREVGGEAFF

size: NA
J: TRBJ2-1
D: NA
V: TRBV15
DNA: TGTGCCACCAGCAGAACCGGGACCACTTACAATGAGCAGTTCTTC
CDR3: CATSRTGTTYNEQFF

size: NA
J: TRBJ1-2
D: NA
V: TRBV27
DNA: TGTGCCAGCAGTCTGCGGACCGGAGGGGGCTACACCTTC
CDR3: CASSLRTGGGYTF

size: few
J: TRBJ2-3
D: NA
V: TRBV3-1
DNA: TGTGCCAGCAGCCGAACCACTCTACGGGATACGCAGTATTTT
CDR3: CASSRTTLRDTQYF